These 22 T cell receptor beta chains were sequenced from one sample in a study of radiotherapy plus CTLA-4 blockade in lung cancer. Using immunoSEQ multiplex PCR, the repertoire was profiled, and TCRdb retains in-frame clones only, with some absent. The data hold about 98,000 clones, with approximately 85% observed a single time. Sequenced material: peripheral blood, taken from a patient treated with radiotherapy plus ipilimumab. Source of these receptors: a human donor with non-small cell lung cancer who had a partial response to radiotherapy plus ipilimumab.

The gene calls are TRBV6-1 and TRBJ2-7; 8 bases align to TRBD2. With V trimmed by 5 bases and J by 6 bases, 6 bases remained unmatched. Germline loops: CDR1 MNHNS, CDR2 SASEGT. The CDR3 has 13 residues. The CDR3 sequence is CASSRAGGSEQYF. For the CDR3, the DNA is TGTGCCAGCAGTCGGGCGGGGGGAAGCGAGCAGTACTTC.

V usage is TRBV5-1 and J usage is TRBJ2-5; 10 bases match TRBD1. J gave up 3 bases and V 0 bases, and 8 bases lay outside the gene matches. CDR1 and CDR2 (germline): SGHRS, YFSETQ. The CDR3 consists of 17 residues. The CDR3 loop is CASSLVWDRGLKETQYF. The DNA for the CDR3 is TGCGCCAGCAGCTTGGTGTGGGACAGGGGTCTTAAAGAGACCCAGTACTTC.

The chain recombines TRBV5-1 with TRBJ1-5; the D gene is possibly TRBD1 (5 bases). Germline V gene sequence: CDR1 SGHRS, CDR2 YFSETQ. V lost 0 bases to trimming and J lost 6 bases, with 7 bases between them. The CDR3 has 13 residues. The CDR3 here is CASSLGGGQPQHF. The CDR3, as DNA: TGCGCCAGCAGCTTGGGGGGGGGTCAGCCCCAGCATTTT.

The rearrangement uses TRBV5-8 and TRBJ2-1, with D uncertain. The germline V gene encodes CDR1 SGHTS and CDR2 YDEGEE. The CDR3 has 13 amino acids. The V end was cut by 4 bases, the J end by 6 bases, with 11 bases between. This CDR3 reads CASSRGILNEQFF. The DNA of the CDR3 is TGTGCCAGCAGCAGAGGCATCCTCAATGAGCAGTTCTTC.

This clone was seen a few times. This chain joins TRBV4-1 and TRBJ2-1, with TRBD2 matching over 9 bases. Trimming took 0 bases from V and 5 from J; bases not matched to a gene: 11. Germline V gives CDR1 MGHRA, CDR2 YSYEKL. The CDR3 has 18 residues. The CDR3 DNA sequence: TGCGCCAGCAGCCAAGATGGGTCTAGAGCGGGAGGCCACAATGAGCAGTTCTTC. Residues: CASSQDGSRAGGHNEQFF.

The chain combines TRBV2 with TRBJ2-3; possibly TRBD2 for D (6 bases). V lost 7 bases, J lost 0 bases, and 11 bases lay in between. The CDR3 contains 14 residues. Germline lookup yields CDR1 SNHLY and CDR2 FYNNEI. CDR3 sequence reads: CASKAGSSTDTQYF. As DNA, the CDR3 is TGTGCCAGCAAAGCGGGTAGTAGCACAGATACGCAGTATTTT.

The chain couples TRBV9 to TRBJ2-5, with 11 bases identical to TRBD2. Germline values: CDR1 SGDLS, CDR2 YYNGEE. This CDR3 region has 15 residues. V shed 0 bases and J 5 bases; nucleotides not matched to a gene: 3. For the CDR3, the DNA is TGTGCCAGCAGCGTAGGTAGCGGGAGGGCGGAGACCCAGTACTTC. It is translated as CASSVGSGRAETQYF.

The rearrangement links TRBV19 to TRBJ2-5; TRBD1 matches 7 bases. CDR3 length: 16 amino acids. V lost 3 bases, J lost 2 bases, and 9 bases stayed unmatched. The germline V gene encodes CDR1 LNHDA and CDR2 SQIVND (reference sequence). In DNA, the CDR3 is TGTGCCAGTAGTATCCCGGGACAGTCGGTTCAAGAGACCCAGTACTTC. Translation: CASSIPGQSVQETQYF.

J is TRBJ2-7 and V is TRBV19, with D possibly matching TRBD1 (6 bases). The germline CDR1 and CDR2 sequences are LNHDA and SQIVND (reference sequence). The CDR3 totals 14 residues. V lost 1 base to trimming and J lost 2 bases, with 9 bases between them. CDR3 DNA: TGTGCCAGTAGTATAGCAGGGGCCACCTACGAGCAGTACTTC. This gives the protein CASSIAGATYEQYF.

This clone was counted a few times. V gene TRBV5-1 combines with J gene TRBJ2-5, with D perhaps matching TRBD2 (6 bases). The CDR3 sequence is 15 residues long. Germline V CDR1 and CDR2: SGHRS, YFSETQ. V lost 0 bases, J lost 5 bases, and 14 bases lay in between. The CDR3 here is CASSLGQAGRETQYF. The CDR3 bases are TGCGCCAGCAGCTTGGGGCAGGCTGGGAGGGAGACCCAGTACTTC.

V and J are TRBV5-1 and TRBJ2-3; a weak D match, TRBD2 (6 bases). CDR1 SGHRS and CDR2 YFSETQ come from the germline V gene. CDR3 length: 16 residues. Trimming left V 3 bases short and J 2 bases short, with 16 bases between. The CDR3 DNA follows: TGCGCCAGCAGCTCGGGCGGGATTGGGACCACAGATACGCAGTATTTT. It yields the protein CASSSGGIGTTDTQYF.

A few counts support this clone. The chain combines TRBV27 with TRBJ2-2, with a possible D match to TRBD2 (5 bases). Germline CDR1 MNHEY, CDR2 SMNVEV (reference sequence). The CDR3 loop spans 12 amino acids. Trimming took 6 bases from V and 5 from J, leaving 7 bases between them. CDR3 sequence: CASRLGTGELFF. CDR3 nucleotides: TGTGCCAGCAGACTAGGAACCGGGGAGCTGTTTTTT.

The J gene is TRBJ1-5, the V gene TRBV16; no clear D. Germline CDR1 reads KGHSY; CDR2 reads FQNENV. V was cut by 3 bases and J by 5 bases, with 20 bases left in between. The CDR3 totals 17 residues. The CDR3 region has the DNA TGTGCCAGCAGCCACCCCACGGCGGCCACTGTTCATCAGCCCCAGCATTTT. This encodes CASSHPTAATVHQPQHF.

The chain carries TRBV2 and TRBJ1-1, with TRBD1 matching 8 bases. CDR3 length: 14 amino acids. J gave up 3 bases and V 7 bases, and 7 bases lay outside the gene matches. In germline, CDR1 is SNHLY, CDR2 FYNNEI. CDR3 in amino acids: CASTRQGIDTEAFF. DNA for the CDR3: TGTGCCAGCACCAGACAGGGGATCGACACTGAAGCTTTCTTT.

The rearrangement joins TRBV10-3 to TRBJ2-1; 13 nucleotides align to TRBD2. The trim removed 9 bases at V and 2 bases at J, leaving 10 bases unmatched. The germline gives CDR1 ENHRY, CDR2 SYGVKD. This CDR3 is built from 17 residues. The CDR3 DNA sequence: TGTGCCATTACCCCGACTAGCGGGAGGACTACCTACAATGAGCAGTTCTTC. Translating gives CAITPTSGRTTYNEQFF.

This sequence joins TRBV6-5 and TRBJ2-3, with 7 nucleotides matching TRBD1. V gave up 3 bases and J gave up 3 bases; unmatched junction bases: 6. This CDR3 spans 15 amino acids. Germline loops: CDR1 MNHEY, CDR2 SVGAGI. CDR3 nucleotides: TGTGCCAGCAGTTATTCGGAACAGGGGACAGATACGCAGTATTTT. It is translated as CASSYSEQGTDTQYF.

V usage is TRBV19 and J usage is TRBJ2-2; D might be TRBD2 (5 bases). The germline gives CDR1 LNHDA, CDR2 SQIVND (reference sequence). The CDR3 is 14 amino acids. The V and J ends lost 7 bases and 4 bases respectively, with 13 bases between them. DNA of the CDR3: TGTGCCAGTACCCGCGTGGGAGCCACCGGGGAGCTGTTTTTT. Its translation: CASTRVGATGELFF. The full variable domain, in which reference TRBV19 and TRBJ2-2 provide the parts outside the CDR3, is DGGITQSPKYLFRKEGQNVTLSCEQNLNHDAMYWYRQDPGQGLRLIYYSQIVNDFQKGDIAEGYSVSREKKESFPLTVTSAQKNPTAFYLCASTRVGATGELFFGEGSRLTVL.

J is TRBJ1-2 and V is TRBV7-8; TRBD1 agrees at 7 bases. The CDR3 consists of 16 residues. Looked up from germline, CDR1 is SGHVS and CDR2 is FQNEAQ. The junction had 6 bases not matched to a gene; V was cut back by 0 bases and J by 2 bases. The CDR3 spells CASSLARGPDNYGYTF. CDR3 DNA sequence: TGTGCCAGCAGCTTAGCTAGGGGGCCCGACAACTATGGCTACACCTTC.

The V gene is TRBV18, the J gene TRBJ2-2; unclear D gene. Per germline, CDR1 KGHSH and CDR2 LQKENI. The CDR3 has 14 amino acids. The V end was cut by 2 bases, the J end by 1 base, with 5 bases between. This chain's CDR3 is CASSPSLNTGELFF. The CDR3 DNA sequence: TGTGCCAGCTCACCATCTCTGAACACCGGGGAGCTGTTTTTT.

The chain has TRBV5-6 and TRBJ2-6; D is unclear. With 0 bases removed from V and 0 bases from J, the gap between germline ends came to 7 bases. Looked up from germline, CDR1 is SGHDT and CDR2 is YYEEEE. CDR3 length: 16 residues. This chain's CDR3 is CASSLGRYSGANVLTF. CDR3 DNA: TGTGCCAGCAGCTTGGGCCGGTACTCTGGGGCCAACGTCCTGACTTTC.

The chain joins TRBV10-3 to TRBJ2-3; tentatively, D is TRBD1 (5 bases). This CDR3 has 15 residues. Germline V gene sequence: CDR1 ENHRY, CDR2 SYGVKD. V lost 3 bases, J lost 2 bases, and 12 bases lay in between. Written as DNA, the CDR3 is TGTGCCATCAGTGAAGCAAAGGGGAACACAGATACGCAGTATTTT. This sequence encodes CAISEAKGNTDTQYF.

A word on this clone: At one of its ends the junction is not consistent with the germline gene, which may arise from a read error. The rearrangement links TRBV27 to TRBJ2-1; 10 bases agree with TRBD2. The CDR3 has 14 amino acids. Germline V lookup: CDR1 MNHEY, CDR2 SMNVEV (reference sequence). The CDR3 sequence is CASSLSILAGASVF. The CDR3 coding sequence is TGTGCCAGCAGTTTATCGATCCTAGCGGGAGCCTCGGTCTTC.